This T cell receptor beta chain was found in a study of monozygotic twins with inflammatory bowel disease. CDR3 length equals 14 residues. CDR1 and CDR2 from the germline V gene are SGHDN and FVKESK. Study results and limitations: Lower sharing of clonotypes with other individuals was seen in IBD patients than in healthy twins. This was most marked in patients showing signs of disease activity. Among T cells, the various subtypes were not distinguishable.

A note on this clonotype: The antigen remains undetermined.

Through template switching, UMIs that included a 6-nucleotide sample barcode were added. TCRdb reprocessed the 5' RACE reads, with one entry per CDR3 protein and no DNA. The repertoire shows more than 85,000 distinct CDR3 sequences; the top ten hold around 12%. Input material: blood. The chain recombines TRBV14 with TRBJ1-2. The sequence was collected from a human donor with ulcerative colitis or Crohn's disease, or a healthy co-twin of an affected twin (not recorded which). The CDR3 reads CASSRRSLNYGYTF.